Each of the 10 T cell receptor beta chains below was sequenced from the same sample in a study of T cells in Graves' hyperthyroidism and ophthalmopathy. Researchers amplified the TCR beta CDR3 regions from RNA transcripts. A set of HTBI primers served as the primers for a first-round RT-PCR of the TCR CDR3. TCRdb re-called the multiplex PCR reads through MiXCR, storing one row per CDR3 protein. This sample carries roughly 300,000 distinct CDR3 sequences, roughly a fifth of them seen once, and the ten largest clones take around half. The source material was blood. These receptors were taken from a woman in her forties or fifties with Graves' hyperthyroidism.

This clonotype was counted ten times or more. The V gene is TRBV13, the J gene TRBJ2-1, with 8 bases lining up with TRBD2. The J segment lost 1 base and the V segment lost 4 bases, leaving 6 bases of the junction unmatched. This CDR3 is built from 16 residues. Germline loops: CDR1 PRHDT, CDR2 FYEKMQ (reference sequence). CDR3 bases: TGTGCCAGCAGCTCGCGGGCGGGGGGTTCCTACAATGAGCAGTTCTTC. It is translated as CASSSRAGGSYNEQFF.

This clonotype was observed at least ten times. The CDR3 loop is CASSFGGALYGYTF. In DNA form, the CDR3 reads TGTGCCAGCAGTTTCGGGGGGGCTCTCTATGGCTACACCTTC. The V call is TRBV28, the J call TRBJ1-2, with D tentatively TRBD1 (6 bases). The V end was cut by 3 bases, the J end by 4 bases, with 12 bases between. The germline V gene encodes CDR1 MDHEN and CDR2 SYDVKM. The CDR3 is made up of 14 amino acids.

This clonotype was observed many times. This sequence joins TRBV3-1 and TRBJ2-3; D may match TRBD1 or TRBD2 (5 bases each). V gave up 2 bases and J gave up 0 bases, with 6 bases separating them. This CDR3 comprises 14 residues. The V gene's germline CDR1 is LGHDT and CDR2 YNNKEL (reference sequence). CDR3 residues: CASSQWGSTDTQYF. In DNA, the CDR3 is TGTGCCAGCAGCCAATGGGGGAGCACAGATACGCAGTATTTT.

This clonotype has ten or more counts. The gene calls are TRBV3-1 and TRBJ2-7; the D is unclear. The germline gives CDR1 LGHDT, CDR2 YNNKEL (reference sequence). The CDR3 totals 11 residues. Trimming took 3 bases from V and 3 from J, leaving 3 bases between them. DNA of the CDR3: TGTGCCAGCAGCCAGCGCTACGAGCAGTACTTC. This sequence encodes CASSQRYEQYF.

The V call is TRBV6-1, the J call TRBJ1-3; no clear D. Germline CDR1 MNHNS, CDR2 SASEGT. Trimming cost V 1 base and J 4 bases, with 5 bases left between them. This CDR3 is 13 amino acids long. The CDR3 coding sequence is TGTGCCAGCAGTGAAGTACTAGGAAACACCATATATTTT. Amino acids: CASSEVLGNTIYF.

This clonotype turned up a few times. The chain carries TRBV4-1 and TRBJ2-6; D unclear. Germline V lookup: CDR1 MGHRA, CDR2 YSYEKL. Trimming shortened V by 0 bases and J by 0 bases, and 9 bases separated the two germline ends. This CDR3 spans 17 amino acids. CDR3 amino acids: CASSQDPGVSGANVLTF. CDR3 nucleotides: TGCGCCAGCAGCCAAGATCCAGGCGTCTCTGGGGCCAACGTCCTGACTTTC.

This sequence joins TRBV7-9 and TRBJ2-7; TRBD2 aligns across 12 bases. Germline CDR1 is SEHNR and CDR2 is FQNEAQ (reference sequence). The CDR3 loop spans 15 amino acids. The trim removed 6 bases at V and 3 bases at J, leaving 6 bases unmatched. CDR3 DNA: TGTGCCAGCAGGCGATCTAGCGGGAGGGGCTACGAGCAGTACTTC. It yields the protein CASRRSSGRGYEQYF.

This clonotype was picked up many times. This rearrangement joins TRBV28 to TRBJ1-3; D perhaps matches TRBD1 (6 bases). Trimming shortened V by 5 bases and J by 3 bases, and 11 bases separated the two germline ends. The CDR3 contains 14 residues. Germline CDR1 MDHEN, CDR2 SYDVKM. Here the CDR3 reads CASSPPGVGNTIYF. The CDR3 DNA reads TGTGCCAGCAGTCCTCCAGGGGTTGGAAACACCATATATTTT. Complete variable domain (other parts from reference TRBV28 and TRBJ1-3): DVKVTQSSRYLVKRTGEKVFLECVQDMDHENMFWYRQDPGLGLRLIYFSYDVKMKEKGDIPEGYSVSREKKERFSLILESASTNQTSMYLCASSPPGVGNTIYFGEGSWLTVV.

In its sample, this clonotype was seen many times. The chain combines TRBV5-8 with TRBJ1-3; 7 bases fit TRBD1. This CDR3 contains 14 residues. CDR1 and CDR2 from the germline V gene are SGHTS and YDEGEE. The V segment lost 5 bases and the J segment 2 bases; nucleotides outside the gene matches: 4. As DNA, the CDR3 is TGTGCCAGCAGATCTACAGGGGCTGGAAACACCATATATTTT. Its protein product is CASRSTGAGNTIYF.

This clonotype was seen ten or more times. J is TRBJ1-5 and V is TRBV12-5; D gene ambiguous. CDR3 size: 17 residues. Deletions cut 0 bases from V and 3 bases from J, with 15 bases between. Germline lookup yields CDR1 LGHNT and CDR2 FRNRAP. The CDR3 loop reads CASGLVQSATYNQPQHF. The CDR3 nucleotides read TGTGCTAGTGGTTTGGTACAATCTGCGACATACAATCAGCCCCAGCATTTT. Looking up the rest from reference TRBV12-5 and TRBJ1-5 gives the full variable domain: DARVTQTPRHKVTEMGQEVTMRCQPILGHNTVFWYRQTMMQGLELLAYFRNRAPLDDSGMPKDRFSAEMPDATLATLKIQPSEPRDSAVYFCASGLVQSATYNQPQHFGDGTRLSIL.